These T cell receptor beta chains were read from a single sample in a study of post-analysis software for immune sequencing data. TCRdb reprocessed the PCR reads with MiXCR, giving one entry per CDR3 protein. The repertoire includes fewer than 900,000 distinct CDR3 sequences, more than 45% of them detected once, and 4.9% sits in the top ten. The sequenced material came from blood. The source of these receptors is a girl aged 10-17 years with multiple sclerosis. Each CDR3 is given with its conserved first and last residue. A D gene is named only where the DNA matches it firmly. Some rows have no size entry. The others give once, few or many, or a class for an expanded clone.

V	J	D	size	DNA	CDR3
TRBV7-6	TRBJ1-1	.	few	TGTGCCAGCAGCTTACTGGCAGGGGAGAACACTGAAGCTTTCTTT	CASSLLAGENTEAFF
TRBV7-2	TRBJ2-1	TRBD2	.	TGTGCCAGCAGCTCTAGCGGGAGGGCCAATGAGCAGTTCTTC	CASSSSGRANEQFF
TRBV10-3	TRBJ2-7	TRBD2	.	TGTGCCATCAGTGAGGAGGTAGCGGGAGCCCGCGAGCAGTACTTC	CAISEEVAGAREQYF
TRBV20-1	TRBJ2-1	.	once	TGCAGTGCTCCCTCACAACTAGTTAGCAATGAGCAGTTCTTC	CSAPSQLVSNEQFF
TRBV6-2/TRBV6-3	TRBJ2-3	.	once	TGTGCCAGCAGTTACTCGGGGGCGGGACCGACAGATACGCAGTATTTT	CASSYSGAGPTDTQYF
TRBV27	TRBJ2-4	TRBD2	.	TGTGCCAGCAGTCCGGGACTAGCGGGGTCAATTCAGTACTTC	CASSPGLAGSIQYF
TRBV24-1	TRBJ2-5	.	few	TGTGCCACCAGTGTGTCCGGCCACCTTAAAGAGACCCAGTACTTC	CATSVSGHLKETQYF
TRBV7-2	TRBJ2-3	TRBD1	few	TGTGCCAGCAGCTTAGCCCAGGGGGCAGATACGCAGTATTTT	CASSLAQGADTQYF
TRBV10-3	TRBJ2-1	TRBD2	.	TGTGCCATCAGTGCGACTAGCGGGAGTGTCAATGAGCAGTTCTTC	CAISATSGSVNEQFF
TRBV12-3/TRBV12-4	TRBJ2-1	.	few	TGTGCCAGCAGTTTCCTCCCAGACCACCTCTCCTACAATGAGCAGTTCTTC	CASSFLPDHLSYNEQFF